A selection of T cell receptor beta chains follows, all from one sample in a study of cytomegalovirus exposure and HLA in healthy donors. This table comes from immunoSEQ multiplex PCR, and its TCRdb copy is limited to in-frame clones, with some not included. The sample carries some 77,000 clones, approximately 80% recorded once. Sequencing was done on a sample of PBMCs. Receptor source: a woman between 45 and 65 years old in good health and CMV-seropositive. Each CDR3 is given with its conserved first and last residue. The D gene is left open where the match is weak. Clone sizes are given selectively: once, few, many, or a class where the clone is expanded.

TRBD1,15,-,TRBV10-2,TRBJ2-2,TGCGCCAGCAGGGCACAGGGGGCGAACACCGGGGAGCTGTTTTTT,CASRAQGANTGELFF
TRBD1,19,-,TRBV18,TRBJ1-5,TGTGCCAGCTCAGGAGGGACAGGCTTCGACCAATATAGCAATCAGCCCCAGCATTTT,CASSGGTGFDQYSNQPQHF
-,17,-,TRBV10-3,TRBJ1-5,TGTGCCATCAGTGAGTCGGCGACAGCGATAGGAAATCAGCCCCAGCATTTT,CAISESATAIGNQPQHF
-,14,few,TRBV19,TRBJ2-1,TGTGCCAGTAGTATAAATCGACAGGCCGTCACCGGTTTCTTC,CASSINRQAVTGFF
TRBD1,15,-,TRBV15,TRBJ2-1,TGTGCCACCAGCAGGCAGACAGGGGTGAGCAATGAGCAGTTCTTC,CATSRQTGVSNEQFF
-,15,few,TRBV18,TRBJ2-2,TGTGCCAGCTCACCACTGGGACAGAACACCGGGGAGCTGTTTTTT,CASSPLGQNTGELFF
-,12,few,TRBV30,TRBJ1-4,TGTGCCTGGAGGCGCCCAGGGGAAAAACTGTTTTTT,CAWRRPGEKLFF
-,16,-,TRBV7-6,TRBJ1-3,TGTGCCAGCAGCGCTCTGACAGGCGCCTCTGGAAACACCATATATTTT,CASSALTGASGNTIYF
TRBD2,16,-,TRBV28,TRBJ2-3,TGTGCCAGCAGTCCCAATGCGGGAGGCCTCACAGATACGCAGTATTTT,CASSPNAGGLTDTQYF
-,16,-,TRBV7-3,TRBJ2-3,TGTGCCAGCAGCTATAGGGGGGGACAGGGCACAGATACGCAGTATTTT,CASSYRGGQGTDTQYF
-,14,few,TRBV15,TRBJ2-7,TGTGCCACCAGCAGAGAGGGCGTCTCCTACGAGCAGTACTTC,CATSREGVSYEQYF
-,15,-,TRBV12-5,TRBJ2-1,TGTGCTAGTGGTTTGGCGAAGAGAGCTAACAATGAGCAGTTCTTC,CASGLAKRANNEQFF
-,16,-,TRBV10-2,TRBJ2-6,TGCGCCAGCAGTGAGCAAGGGGGGGTTGGGGCCAACGTCCTGACTTTC,CASSEQGGVGANVLTF
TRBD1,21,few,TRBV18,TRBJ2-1,TGTGCCAGCTCACCACCAGTTAGAGGTAGACAGGGGGGATTTTCCTACAATGAGCAGTTCTTC,CASSPPVRGRQGGFSYNEQFF
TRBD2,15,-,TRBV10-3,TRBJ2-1,TGTGCCATCAGATCGGTCCTAGCGGATTACAATGAGCAGTTCTTC,CAIRSVLADYNEQFF
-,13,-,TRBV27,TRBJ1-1,TGTGCCACCCAGTCCGGGGGTCGCACTGAAGCTTTCTTT,CATQSGGRTEAFF
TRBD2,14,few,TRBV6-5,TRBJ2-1,TGTGCCAGCAGTGAAGAAGCTAGCGGGAGTAAGCAGTTCTTC,CASSEEASGSKQFF
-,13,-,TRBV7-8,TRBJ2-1,TGTGCCAGCAGCCCTCTAGCGCACAATGAGCAGTTCTTC,CASSPLAHNEQFF
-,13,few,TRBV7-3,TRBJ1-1,TGTGCCAGCAGCTCGGGGGGATTCACTGAAGCTTTCTTT,CASSSGGFTEAFF
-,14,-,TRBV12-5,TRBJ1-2,TGTGCTAGTGCCGGTCAGGGTCGAGGTTATGGCTACACCTTC,CASAGQGRGYGYTF
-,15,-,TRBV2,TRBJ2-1,TGTGCCAGCAGTGTCGGCAGGGGAGGGTACAATGAGCAGTTCTTC,CASSVGRGGYNEQFF